This T cell receptor beta chain was sequenced during a study of cytomegalovirus exposure and HLA in healthy donors (dated by TCRdb to about 2017). With regard to the full study: An earlier analysis of approximately 640 of the donors reported 250 to 300 Gb of sequence data and roughly 100 million unique TCR beta sequences from about 200 million T cells. An early release covering roughly 580 HLA-typed donors comprised about 320 gigabases of sequencing data and around 80 million unique TCR sequences. The genetic ancestry cluster associated with self-reported Caucasian donors included about four fifths of the roughly 390 genotyped donors. The study aimed to test whether signatures of past pathogen exposure could be identified by cataloging public T cell receptors. The T cell repertoires of 700 or so subjects were profiled by immunosequencing and related to cytomegalovirus serostatus. Along with the approximately 700-subject first cohort, a separate validation cohort of more than 90 different subjects was used. High-throughput TCR immunosequencing, statistical association of individual TCRs with disease status, and machine learning were combined to predict cytomegalovirus infection status. A later analysis re-analyzed previously published TCR beta repertoires from approximately 700 donors and added high-resolution HLA genotyping to study TCR occurrence patterns. The later analysis used no new phenotypic data to find candidate immune exposures, relying instead on TCR beta sequences and their occurrence across donors. An earlier analysis of several hundred of the donors applied high-throughput TCR beta sequencing to assess whether each TCR beta V gene segment acted as functional or pseudogenic. Donor age, sex, ethnicity and CMV serostatus were compiled together with the repertoire data. A later genetic analysis took genome-wide SNP genotypes for about 55% of the 666 donors and used that subset as a discovery cohort. All discovery cohort repertoires had been generated on a single sequencing platform. HLA typing covered class I and class II loci at four-digit resolution. The number of donors typed differed by locus, with roughly 620-630 for A, B, C, DRB1 and DQB1, around 500 for DQA1, 606 for DPA1, and around 450 for DPB1. A few DR-DQ haplotypes were treated as single units for association and clustering because of strong linkage in the cohort. Among roughly 400 genotyped donors of the cohort, an average of about 240,000 unique TCR beta nucleotide sequences were sequenced per donor, 15% to 20% of them non-productive.

The cohort was made up of around 720 healthy bone marrow donors. At the time of sampling, every cohort member was nominally healthy, though immune exposures that went unrecorded were likely present. The donor tested CMV seropositive, placing the donor among the 290 or so seropositive members of the cohort. Each donor provided a peripheral blood sample, and peripheral blood mononuclear cells were used for TCR beta sequencing. Genomic DNA extraction from the blood cell samples was performed with the Qiagen DNeasy Blood Extraction Kit. The library came from the immunoSEQ multiplex PCR assay. For the multiplex PCR, a mixture combining 60 forward primers for TCR Vbeta segments and 13 reverse primers for TCR Jbeta segments was used. The CDR3 region of rearranged TCR beta genes was amplified from genomic DNA with a multiplex PCR assay. Amplified TCR beta libraries were sequenced as 87-base-pair reads on the Illumina HiSeq System. The original pipeline was this. In a later analysis, 70 million to 95 million unique TCR beta chains were counted across the 500 to 850 repertoires, and roughly 11 million of these chains were shared by at least two donors. A nearest-neighbor algorithm error-corrected the raw reads and collapsed the reads into unique sequences, merging closely related sequences to remove PCR and sequencing errors. Alignment of CDR3 sequences to IMGT reference sequences was used to assign V, D and J gene segments. For a sequence to be retained, a match of at least six nucleotides was required to both a V gene segment and a J gene segment. Rearrangements were called productive when the CDR3 lacked stop codons and stayed in frame with V and J; all others were non-productive. Following IMGT convention, CDR3 was defined as the stretch from the second conserved V-encoded cysteine up to the conserved J-encoded phenylalanine. Sequences without an unambiguous match to a single V gene segment were excluded from the earlier analysis of 450 to 750 of the donors. An earlier analysis of some 500 of the donors classified V segments as functional when productive rearrangements were above 56.7% and as segregating when the standard deviation between donors was above 5%. To diagnose cytomegalovirus status from the catalog of TCR beta chain sequences, a statistical classification framework was built. V and J gene assignment, in a later analysis, came from comparing TCR nucleotide sequences with IMGT/GENE-DB human TR gene sequences. The TCRdist pipeline was used in a later analysis to assign CDR3 sequences and most-parsimonious VDJ recombination scenarios. In a later analysis, every TCR beta chain was defined by the combination of its CDR3 amino acid sequence and its V-gene family, and reads without a unique V-gene family were dropped. As a way to deal with suspected cross-contamination and a sequencing artifact, a later analysis dropped 450 to 600 nucleotide sequences that were highly shared and had low generation probability. For each public chain, a later analysis derived a clonal expansion index from normalized ranks of inferred template counts within each repertoire. A later analysis computed generation probabilities with a VDJ recombination model fitted to out-of-frame rearrangements, and checked the results against IGoR. Hypergeometric tests were used in a later analysis to score TCR-TCR, TCR-HLA and TCR-CMV co-occurrence, with a repertoire-size bias correction applied to the TCR pairs. To estimate false discovery rates, a later analysis permuted the HLA or CMV assignments 20 times. In a later analysis, co-occurring TCRs were grouped using DBSCAN, and TCRdist sequence similarity was added for clustering within HLA-allele-positive subsets. For co-occurrence clustering, repertoires with fewer than 30,000 or more than 120,000 public chains were excluded, along with a handful of repertoires with anomalous nucleotide sharing. TCRdb stores this immuneACCESS table with in-frame sequences only. Part of the clones is absent; in the studies checked, under half of the shortfall reflects unresolved V genes, and no reason is known for the rest. V and J calls and clone size are as listed in that table; D and trimming were resolved from the DNA. Across this sample there are about 140,000 clones, with roughly 80% seen only once. Roughly 10% of the sample lies in the top ten.

As for this clone: It has no known antigen specificity. One base away there is no much larger clone; base qualities are not given.

The paper as a whole reports these results and caveats: CMV serostatus was the only immune exposure information available for the cohort. In a later analysis, several top co-occurrence clusters were reported to appear linked to parvovirus B19, influenza, CMV and Epstein-Barr virus. According to a later analysis, TCR association rates differed among HLA loci, with DRB1 alleles showing the most associated TCRs and HLA-C alleles showing the fewest. A later analysis associated roughly 17,000 TCR beta sequences with specific HLA alleles at a false discovery rate of 0.05. Most TCR sequences were seen in very few donors, while some public TCRs were found in many individuals. A further reported finding was that TCR beta sequences accurately predicted the HLA-A and HLA-B alleles for most subjects in the first cohort. Compared with the approximately 710-donor mean, donors in an Asian-associated ancestry cluster had fewer N-insertions in productive TCRs, according to a later genetic analysis. In vitro tests confirmed that three of the cytomegalovirus-associated TCR beta chains recognize cytomegalovirus antigens. The classifier was reported to diagnose cytomegalovirus status with high specificity and sensitivity in both the original and validation cohorts. Because counts were too low, some 16 rarely observed V segments, including chromosome 9 orphons, were excluded from the earlier analysis of some 590 of the donors. A later analysis found that HLA-associated TCR beta chains were more clonally expanded and had lower generation probabilities than equally common non-associated chains. Linkage disequilibrium might explain the correlated functional status among segregating V segments, but an unknown experimental factor could not be ruled out. According to a later analysis, most CMV-associated TCR beta chains appeared to be HLA-restricted, and the HLA associations seemed to be driven largely by CMV exposure. In an earlier analysis of roughly 560 of the donors, most TCR beta V segments were observed in productive rearrangements about 87% or about 30% of the time, broadly matching IMGT annotations. A later genetic analysis associated a missense DCLRE1C variant with V-gene and J-gene trimming of TCR beta chains, and an independent cohort replicated the association. A total of 150 to 200 TCR beta chains were listed by the study as associated with cytomegalovirus. The presence/absence analyses assumed that sequencing depth was roughly uniform across donors, and that assumption may not be true. Because some donors lacked HLA typing at each locus, the association tests relied only on the typed subset. According to the authors, the approach could potentially be generalized to other disease states and immunological phenotypes. Only TCR beta chains were sequenced in this cohort, and the absence of alpha or paired-chain data limited detectable features. Strong co-occurrence of HLA alleles, especially DR and DQ, made assigning TCR associations to individual alleles difficult. Some IMGT-functional V segments, including TRBV6-2 and TRBV6-3, could not be told apart with the 87-base-pair reads, so those segments were excluded. The sequencing pipeline was judged likely to have produced a cluster of highly shared sequence variants as a technical artifact.

Inclusive of the bounding cysteine and phenylalanine, the CDR3 is 13 residues long. The kept DNA is CDR3 alone, 39 bases in frame from the first base. V is reduced by 3 bases and J by 5 bases, leaving a spacing of 13 bases between them. The germline V gene encodes CDR1 SQVTM and CDR2 ANQGSEA. The chain was built from TRBV29-1 and TRBJ1-1, with TRBD1 as a weak D call on 5 bases. Sequences were obtained from PBMCs. The clonotype comes from a young man in good health and CMV-seropositive. The CDR3: CSVERGGRTEAFF. The nucleotides read TGCAGCGTTGAGAGGGGAGGAAGAACTGAAGCTTTCTTT.